This TCR beta chain was recorded in a study of patients and donors after allogeneic stem cell transplantation. TCRdb fed the RT-PCR reads into MiXCR, producing one record per CDR3 protein. The profile shows about 960,000 distinct CDR3 sequences, 15% to 20% of them singletons. Trimming shortened V by 4 bases and J by 0 bases, and 13 bases separated the two germline ends. Germline V lookup: CDR1 DFQATT, CDR2 SNEGSKA (reference sequence). This CDR3 comprises 14 residues. The rearrangement links TRBV20-1 to TRBJ2-7; possible D gene TRBD2, 5 bases. This sequence originates from a human donor who was either an allogeneic HSCT recipient or a stem cell or donor lymphocyte infusion donor (not recorded which). It is not recorded whose cells these are; they may come from a transplant donor. Material: blood, either unsorted or a sorted T cell fraction (not recorded which). This CDR3 is CSATERRLSYEQYF. CDR3 in DNA: TGCAGTGCTACCGAGCGGCGGCTCTCCTACGAGCAGTACTTC.